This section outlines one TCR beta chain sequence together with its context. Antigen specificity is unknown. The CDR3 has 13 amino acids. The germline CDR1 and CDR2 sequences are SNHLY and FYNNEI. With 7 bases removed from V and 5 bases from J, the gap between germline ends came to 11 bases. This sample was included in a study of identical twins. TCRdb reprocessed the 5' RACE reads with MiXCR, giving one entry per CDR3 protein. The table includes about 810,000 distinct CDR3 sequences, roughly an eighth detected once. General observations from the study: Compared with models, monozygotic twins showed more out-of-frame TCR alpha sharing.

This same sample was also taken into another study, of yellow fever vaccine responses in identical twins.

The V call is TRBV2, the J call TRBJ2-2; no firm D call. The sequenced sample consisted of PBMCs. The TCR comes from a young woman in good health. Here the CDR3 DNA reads TGTGCCAGCATATGGGCGACGACCGGGGAGCTGTTTTTT. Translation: CASIWATTGELFF.